This T cell receptor (beta chain) emerged from a study of CD8 T cells in Susac syndrome. Per germline, CDR1 SGHDT and CDR2 YYEEEE. Between the trimmed V and J ends, which lost 4 bases and 5 bases, there was a span of 13 bases. The CDR3 extends over 15 amino acids. An input of roughly 0.5 to 1 ug of RNA was subjected to reverse transcription using random hexamers. Amplification of TCR beta CDR3 by immunoSEQ multiplex PCR spanned 54 Vbeta and 13 Jbeta. TCRdb analysed the immunoSEQ multiplex PCR reads with MiXCR anew, one entry per CDR3 protein. The sample includes about 150,000 distinct CDR3 sequences, approximately 95% seen only once; the top ten take roughly 0.16%.

The sequence was obtained from a human donor with Susac syndrome. The chain combines TRBV5-6 with TRBJ1-6; a possible D gene is TRBD1 (5 bases). The sequencing input was CD4+ T cells from PBMCs. CDR3 coding DNA: TGTGCCAGCAGCCGTGCGTGGGGGGATAATTCACCCCTCCACTTT. It codes for CASSRAWGDNSPLHF.